A selection of T cell receptor beta chains follows, all from one sample in a study of PD-1 blockade in classical Hodgkin lymphoma. Repertoires were generated with immunoSEQ multiplex PCR, while TCRdb's copy carries only in-frame clones and drops some. This table holds fewer than 65,000 clones, 80% to 90% found once. The source was peripheral blood mononuclear cells (PBMCs), collected at baseline. Receptors were obtained from a human donor with classical Hodgkin lymphoma. CDR3s include the opening cysteine and the closing phenylalanine or tryptophan.

J | V | CDR3
TRBJ2-7 | TRBV6-1 | CASSDRDSAYEQYF
TRBJ1-3 | TRBV5-1 | CASSPWDRTTSGNTIYF
TRBJ2-3 | TRBV5-1 | CASSLTSTFTDTQYF
TRBJ2-2 | TRBV2 | CASKQTGLVGELFF
TRBJ2-7 | TRBV18 | CASSLSAAFYEQYF
TRBJ2-3 | TRBV5-6 | CASSSTSAGADTQYF
TRBJ1-2 | TRBV6-8 | CASSYGAGYTF
TRBJ2-1 | TRBV18 | CASSPWDLHNEQFF
TRBJ2-2 | TRBV5-4 | CASTLGLSLVGITGELFF
TRBJ1-1 | TRBV7-9 | CASSLNRDTEAFF
TRBJ1-2 | TRBV25-1 | CASRDSGTGGHGYTF
TRBJ1-6 | TRBV9 | CASSVGTGENSPLHF
TRBJ1-2 | TRBV30 | CAWSQGAIYGYTF
TRBJ2-3 | TRBV19 | CATSISGTRGDTQYF
TRBJ1-4 | TRBV18 | CASSGREGTNEKLFF
. | TRBV7-2 | CASARIIGELFF
TRBJ2-4 | TRBV30 | CAWSQMGQGAIIQYF
TRBJ2-7 | TRBV11-2 | CASRLLAGDSYEQYF
TRBJ2-2 | TRBV27 | CASSALTGELFF
TRBJ1-1 | TRBV29-1 | CSPQEVNTEAFF
TRBJ2-1 | TRBV6-5 | CASSQGQGARQFF
TRBJ2-7 | TRBV12-5 | CASGLVVGGTGLVEQYF
TRBJ2-2 | TRBV2 | CASRTGYTGELFF
TRBJ2-3 | TRBV5-1 | CASSEGGTSAGRTQYF
TRBJ1-1 | TRBV30 | CATGGTEGTEAFF
TRBJ1-1 | TRBV5-1 | CASSFQGEGTEAFF
TRBJ2-7 | TRBV5-1 | CASSSQGLAYEQYF
TRBJ2-7 | TRBV11-2 | CASSWVRTSGGKTYEQYF
TRBJ2-5 | TRBV5-6 | CASSHPSGKGETQYF
TRBJ2-2 | TRBV7-3 | CASSLGPAVGAGELFF
TRBJ2-7 | TRBV5-1 | CASSNILSDRVPSYEQYF
TRBJ1-2 | TRBV19 | CASSIWGTGYTF